This TCR beta chain was recorded in a study of glioma-infiltrating T cells. TCR alpha and beta CDR3 regions were amplified from RNA using iRepertoire nested multiplex PCR. In TCRdb, the multiplex PCR reads were re-called with MiXCR into one record per CDR3 protein. The sample has approximately 40,000 distinct CDR3 sequences; approximately 20% are singletons. Findings of the study overall: CDR3 overlap between tissue and blood was very small.

Many counts were recorded for this clonotype. Its antigen is as yet unknown. The CDR3 sequence is 13 residues long. V gave up 0 bases and J gave up 7 bases, with 10 bases separating them. Germline lookup yields CDR1 LGHNA and CDR2 YSLEER. Sequencing was performed on glioma tissue, nonneoplastic brain tissue, or PBMCs (not recorded which). The rearrangement uses TRBV4-3 and TRBJ2-7; a weak D match, TRBD2 (6 bases). The sequence was obtained from a human donor with low-grade glioma or glioblastoma, undergoing nonglioma brain surgery, or in good health (not recorded which). CDR3 sequence reads: CASSQEYAGEQYF. CDR3 DNA: TGCGCCAGCAGCCAAGAGTATGCGGGAGAGCAGTACTTC.